The sequence of this T cell receptor beta chain was determined in a study of neoadjuvant anti-PD-1 for oral cavity cancer. Study-wide results and limits: Higher pretreatment Treg/Th17 ratios tracked higher pretreatment blood clonality.

The CDR3 contains 14 residues. Germline lookup yields CDR1 SGHNT and CDR2 YYREEE (reference sequence). With 3 bases removed from V and 8 bases from J, the gap between germline ends came to 14 bases. A word on this clone: Antigen: not known.

Six replicates per PBMC sample, mostly from around 500 ng of genomic DNA. Here immunoSEQ multiplex PCR was the method, and the copy in TCRdb shows in-frame clones only, minus some. The data show around 70,000 clones, approximately 85% seen once. Time point described: after neoadjuvant nivolumab, at surgical resection. This chain links TRBV5-4 with TRBJ1-4, with unresolved D. The TCR sequence derives from a person aged 40 to 85 with oral cavity squamous cell carcinoma. Sequenced here: PBMCs, sampled after nivolumab (anti-PD-1) treatment. The CDR3 loop reads CASSSEPLDEKLFF. CDR3 DNA sequence: TGTGCCAGCAGCTCTGAGCCCCTTGACGAAAAACTGTTTTTT. Full variable domain (remainder filled in from reference TRBV5-4 and TRBJ1-4): ETGVTQSPTHLIKTRGQQVTLRCSSQSGHNTVSWYQQALGQGPQFIFQYYREEENGRGNFPPRFSGLQFPNYSSELNVNALELDDSALYLCASSSEPLDEKLFFGSGTQLSVL.